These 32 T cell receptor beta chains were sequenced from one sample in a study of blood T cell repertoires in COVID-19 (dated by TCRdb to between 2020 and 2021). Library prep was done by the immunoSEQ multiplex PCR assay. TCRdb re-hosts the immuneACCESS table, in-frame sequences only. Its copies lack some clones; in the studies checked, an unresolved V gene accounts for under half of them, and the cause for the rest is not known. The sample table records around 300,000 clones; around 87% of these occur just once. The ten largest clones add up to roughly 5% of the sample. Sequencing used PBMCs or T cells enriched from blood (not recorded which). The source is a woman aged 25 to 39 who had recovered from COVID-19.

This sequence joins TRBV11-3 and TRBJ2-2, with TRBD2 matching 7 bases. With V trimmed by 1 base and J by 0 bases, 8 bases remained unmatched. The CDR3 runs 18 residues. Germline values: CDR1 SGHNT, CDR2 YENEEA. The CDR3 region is CASSLGIWGGTNTGELFF. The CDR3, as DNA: TGTGCCAGCAGCTTAGGAATCTGGGGGGGAACGAACACCGGGGAGCTGTTTTTT.

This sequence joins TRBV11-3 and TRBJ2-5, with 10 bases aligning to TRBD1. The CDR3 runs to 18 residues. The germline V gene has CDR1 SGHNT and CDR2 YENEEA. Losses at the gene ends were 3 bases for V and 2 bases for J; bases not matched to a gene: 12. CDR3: CASSFSVPGQGWQETQYF. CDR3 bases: TGTGCCAGCAGCTTCTCTGTCCCGGGACAGGGGTGGCAAGAGACCCAGTACTTC.

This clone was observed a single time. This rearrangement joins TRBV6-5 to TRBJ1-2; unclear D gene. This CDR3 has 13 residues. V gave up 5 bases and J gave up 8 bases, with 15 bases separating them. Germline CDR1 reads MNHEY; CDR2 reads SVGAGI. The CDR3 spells CASSPSSQGGYTF. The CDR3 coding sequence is TGTGCCAGCAGTCCCTCTAGCCAAGGGGGCTACACCTTC.

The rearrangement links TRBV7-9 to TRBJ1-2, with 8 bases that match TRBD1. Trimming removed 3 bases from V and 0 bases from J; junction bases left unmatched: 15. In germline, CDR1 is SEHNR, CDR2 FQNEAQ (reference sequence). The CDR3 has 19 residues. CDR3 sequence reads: CASSFNPGTGNQANYGYTF. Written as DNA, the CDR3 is TGTGCCAGCAGCTTCAATCCAGGGACAGGAAACCAAGCTAACTATGGCTACACCTTC.

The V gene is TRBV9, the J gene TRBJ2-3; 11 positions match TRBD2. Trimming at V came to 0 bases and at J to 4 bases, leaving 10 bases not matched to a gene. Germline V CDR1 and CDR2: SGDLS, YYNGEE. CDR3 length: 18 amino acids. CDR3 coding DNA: TGTGCCAGCAGCGTAGCCCTCTCTAGCGGGGGGATTCCAGATACGCAGTATTTT. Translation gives CASSVALSSGGIPDTQYF.

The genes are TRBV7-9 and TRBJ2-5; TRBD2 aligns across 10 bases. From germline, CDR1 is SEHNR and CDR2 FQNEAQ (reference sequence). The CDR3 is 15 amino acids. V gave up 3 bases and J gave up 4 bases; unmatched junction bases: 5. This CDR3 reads CASSFQRGGRETQYF. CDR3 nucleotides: TGTGCCAGCAGCTTCCAGCGGGGGGGCCGAGAGACCCAGTACTTC.

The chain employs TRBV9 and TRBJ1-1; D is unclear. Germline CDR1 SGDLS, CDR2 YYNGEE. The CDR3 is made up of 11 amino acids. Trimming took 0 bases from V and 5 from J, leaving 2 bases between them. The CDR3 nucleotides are TGTGCCAGCAGCGTAGCTACTGAAGCTTTCTTT. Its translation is CASSVATEAFF.

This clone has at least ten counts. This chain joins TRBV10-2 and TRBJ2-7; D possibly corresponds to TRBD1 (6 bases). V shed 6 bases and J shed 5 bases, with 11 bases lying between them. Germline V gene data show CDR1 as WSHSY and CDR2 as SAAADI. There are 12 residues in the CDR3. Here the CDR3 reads CASSRTADEQYF. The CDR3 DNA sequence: TGCGCCAGCAGCAGGACAGCCGACGAGCAGTACTTC.

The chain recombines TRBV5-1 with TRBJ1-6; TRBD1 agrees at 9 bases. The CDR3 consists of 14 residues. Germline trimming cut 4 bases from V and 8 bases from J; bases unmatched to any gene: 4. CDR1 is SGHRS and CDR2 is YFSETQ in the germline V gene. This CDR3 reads CASSVTGGDSPLHF. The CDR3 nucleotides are TGCGCCAGCAGCGTGACAGGGGGGGATTCACCCCTCCACTTT.

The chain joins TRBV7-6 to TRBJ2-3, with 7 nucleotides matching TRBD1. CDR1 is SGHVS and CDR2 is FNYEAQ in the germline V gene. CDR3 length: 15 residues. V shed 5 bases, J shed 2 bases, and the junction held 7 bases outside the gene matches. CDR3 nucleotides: TGTGCCAGCAGCCCAGAAGGGACAGCCACAGATACGCAGTATTTT. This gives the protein CASSPEGTATDTQYF. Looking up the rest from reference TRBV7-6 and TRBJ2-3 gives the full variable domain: GAGVSQSPRYKVTKRGQDVALRCDPISGHVSLYWYRQALGQGPEFLTYFNYEAQQDKSGLPNDRFSAERPEGSISTLTIQRTEQRDSAMYRCASSPEGTATDTQYFGPGTRLTVL.

Written as DNA, the CDR3 is TGTGCCAGCAGCTCTAGACAGGGAAATTCACCCCTCCACTTT. This encodes CASSSRQGNSPLHF. The J gene is TRBJ1-6, the V gene TRBV11-3; 7 positions match TRBD1. In germline, CDR1 is SGHNT, CDR2 YENEEA. Unmatched junction bases numbered 4, after V lost 4 bases and J lost 7 bases. The CDR3 covers 14 residues.

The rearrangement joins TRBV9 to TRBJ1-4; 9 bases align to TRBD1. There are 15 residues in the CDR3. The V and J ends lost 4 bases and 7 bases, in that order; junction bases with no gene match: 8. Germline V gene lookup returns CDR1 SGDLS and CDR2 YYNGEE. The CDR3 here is CASSTTGTGSEKLFF. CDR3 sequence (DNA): TGTGCCAGCAGCACAACCGGGACAGGGAGTGAAAAACTGTTTTTT.

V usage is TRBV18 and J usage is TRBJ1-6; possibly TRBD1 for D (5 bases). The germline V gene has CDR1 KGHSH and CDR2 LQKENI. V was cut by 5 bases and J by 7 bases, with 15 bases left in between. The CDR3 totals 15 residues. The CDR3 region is CASSTSPGPNSPLHF. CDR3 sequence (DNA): TGTGCCAGCTCAACCTCGCCAGGGCCGAATTCACCCCTCCACTTT. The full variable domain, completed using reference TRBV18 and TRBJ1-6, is NAGVMQNPRHLVRRRGQEARLRCSPMKGHSHVYWYRQLPEEGLKFMVYLQKENIIDESGMPKERFSAEFPKEGPSILRIQQVVRGDSAAYFCASSTSPGPNSPLHFGNGTRLTVT.

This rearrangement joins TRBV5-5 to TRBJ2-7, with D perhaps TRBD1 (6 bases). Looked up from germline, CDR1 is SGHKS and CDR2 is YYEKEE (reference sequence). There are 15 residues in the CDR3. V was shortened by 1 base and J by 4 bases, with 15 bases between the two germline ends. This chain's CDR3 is CASSLKTGFYYEQYF. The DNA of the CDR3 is TGTGCCAGCAGCTTGAAGACAGGATTTTATTACGAGCAGTACTTC.

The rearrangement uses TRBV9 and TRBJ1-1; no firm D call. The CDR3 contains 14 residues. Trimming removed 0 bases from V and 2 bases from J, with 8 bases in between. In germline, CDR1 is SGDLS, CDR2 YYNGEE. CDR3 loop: CASSVEHGNTEAFF. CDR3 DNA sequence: TGTGCCAGCAGCGTAGAACATGGTAACACTGAAGCTTTCTTT.

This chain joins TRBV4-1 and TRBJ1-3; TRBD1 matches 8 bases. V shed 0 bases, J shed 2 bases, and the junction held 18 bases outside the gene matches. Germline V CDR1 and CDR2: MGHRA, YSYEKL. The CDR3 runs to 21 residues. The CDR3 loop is CASSQEGYRTGHEGAGNTIYF. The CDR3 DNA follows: TGCGCCAGCAGCCAAGAAGGTTACAGGACAGGGCATGAGGGAGCTGGAAACACCATATATTTT.

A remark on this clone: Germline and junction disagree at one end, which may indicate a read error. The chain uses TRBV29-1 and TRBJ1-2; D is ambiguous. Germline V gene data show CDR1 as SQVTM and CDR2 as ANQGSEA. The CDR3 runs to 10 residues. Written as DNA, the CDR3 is TGCAGCGTTTGGCATTTTGGCCACACCTTC. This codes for CSVWHFGHTF.

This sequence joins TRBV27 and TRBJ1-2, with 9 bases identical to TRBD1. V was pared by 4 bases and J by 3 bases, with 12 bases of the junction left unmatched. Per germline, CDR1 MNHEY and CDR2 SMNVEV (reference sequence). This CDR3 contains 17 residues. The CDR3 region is CASSSVGQGIRDYGYTF. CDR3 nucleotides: TGTGCCAGCAGTTCTGTCGGACAGGGGATTAGGGACTATGGCTACACCTTC.

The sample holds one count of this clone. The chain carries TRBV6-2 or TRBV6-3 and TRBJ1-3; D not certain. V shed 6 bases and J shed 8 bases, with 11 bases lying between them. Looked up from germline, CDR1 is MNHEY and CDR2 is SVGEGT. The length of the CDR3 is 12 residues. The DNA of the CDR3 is TGTGCCAGCAGCCCGAGGGCAGACACCATATATTTT. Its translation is CASSPRADTIYF.

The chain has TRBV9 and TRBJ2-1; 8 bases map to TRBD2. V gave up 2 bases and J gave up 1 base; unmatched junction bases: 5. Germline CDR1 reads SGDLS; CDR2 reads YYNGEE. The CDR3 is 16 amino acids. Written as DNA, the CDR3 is TGTGCCAGCAGCGTCCTTAGCGGGGAGTCCTACAATGAGCAGTTCTTC. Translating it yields CASSVLSGESYNEQFF.

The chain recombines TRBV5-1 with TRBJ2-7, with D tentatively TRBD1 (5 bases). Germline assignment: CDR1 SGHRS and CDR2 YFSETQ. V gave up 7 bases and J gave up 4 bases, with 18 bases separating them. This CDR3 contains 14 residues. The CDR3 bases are TGCGCCAGCCAGACAGACGATCCCCCTTACGAGCAGTACTTC. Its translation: CASQTDDPPYEQYF.

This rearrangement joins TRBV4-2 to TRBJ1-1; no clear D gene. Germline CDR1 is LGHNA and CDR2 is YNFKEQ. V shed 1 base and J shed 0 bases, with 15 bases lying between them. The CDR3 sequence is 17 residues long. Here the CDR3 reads CASSQGVGVRLNTEAFF. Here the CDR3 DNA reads TGTGCCAGCAGCCAAGGAGTAGGTGTGCGGCTGAACACTGAAGCTTTCTTT.

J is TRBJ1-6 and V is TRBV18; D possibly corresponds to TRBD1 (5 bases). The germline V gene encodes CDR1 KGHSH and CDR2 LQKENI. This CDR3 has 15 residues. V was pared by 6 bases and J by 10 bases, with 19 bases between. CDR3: CASSPREALTSPLHF. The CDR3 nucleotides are TGTGCCAGCTCCCCCAGGGAAGCCTTAACCTCACCCCTCCACTTT. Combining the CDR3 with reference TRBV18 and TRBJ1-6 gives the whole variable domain NAGVMQNPRHLVRRRGQEARLRCSPMKGHSHVYWYRQLPEEGLKFMVYLQKENIIDESGMPKERFSAEFPKEGPSILRIQQVVRGDSAAYFCASSPREALTSPLHFGNGTRLTVT.

The CDR3: CASTRQGKWDNYGYTF. The DNA of the CDR3 is TGTGCCAGCACCCGACAGGGGAAGTGGGACAACTATGGCTACACCTTC. This chain uses TRBV5-4 with TRBJ1-2; 8 nucleotides agree with TRBD1. The germline gives CDR1 SGHNT, CDR2 YYREEE (reference sequence). V shed 6 bases and J 2 bases; nucleotides not matched to a gene: 12. The CDR3 length is 16 residues.

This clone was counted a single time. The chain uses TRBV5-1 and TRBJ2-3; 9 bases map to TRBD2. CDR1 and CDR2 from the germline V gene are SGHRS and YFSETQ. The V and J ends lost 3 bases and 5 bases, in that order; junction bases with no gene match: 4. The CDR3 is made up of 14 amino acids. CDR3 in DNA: TGCGCCAGCAGCTCCCTAGCGGGGCGAGATACGCAGTATTTT. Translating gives CASSSLAGRDTQYF.

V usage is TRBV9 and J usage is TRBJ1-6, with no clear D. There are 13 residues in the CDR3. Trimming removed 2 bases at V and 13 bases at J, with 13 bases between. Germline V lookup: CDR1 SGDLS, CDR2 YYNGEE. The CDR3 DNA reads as TGTGCCAGCAGCGTTCCCCCAGGCCTCCCCCTCCACTTT. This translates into CASSVPPGLPLHF.

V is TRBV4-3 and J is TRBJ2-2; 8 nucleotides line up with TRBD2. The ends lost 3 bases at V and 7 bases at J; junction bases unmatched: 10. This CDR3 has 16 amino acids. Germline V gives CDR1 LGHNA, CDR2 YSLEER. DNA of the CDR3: TGCGCCAGCAGCCAGCGCGGGGGGCCGGACGACGGGGAGCTGTTTTTT. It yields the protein CASSQRGGPDDGELFF.

The CDR3 DNA follows: TGCGCCAGCAGCCTCGACAGGGACGAGCAGTACTTC. Translating it yields CASSLDRDEQYF. The chain couples TRBV5-1 to TRBJ2-7, with 7 bases lining up with TRBD1. The CDR3 contains 12 residues. The trim removed 4 bases at V and 5 bases at J, leaving 3 bases unmatched. Germline lookup yields CDR1 SGHRS and CDR2 YFSETQ.

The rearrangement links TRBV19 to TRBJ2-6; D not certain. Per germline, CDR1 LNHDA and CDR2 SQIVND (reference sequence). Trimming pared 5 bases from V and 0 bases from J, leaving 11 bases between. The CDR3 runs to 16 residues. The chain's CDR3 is CASSPIQASGANVLTF. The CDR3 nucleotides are TGTGCCAGTAGTCCCATTCAAGCCTCTGGGGCCAACGTCCTGACTTTC.

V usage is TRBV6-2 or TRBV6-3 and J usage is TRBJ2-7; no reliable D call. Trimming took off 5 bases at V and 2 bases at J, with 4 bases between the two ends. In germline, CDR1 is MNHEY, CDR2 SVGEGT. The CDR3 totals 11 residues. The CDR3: CASSQTYEQYF. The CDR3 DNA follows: TGTGCCAGCAGTCAAACCTACGAGCAGTACTTC.

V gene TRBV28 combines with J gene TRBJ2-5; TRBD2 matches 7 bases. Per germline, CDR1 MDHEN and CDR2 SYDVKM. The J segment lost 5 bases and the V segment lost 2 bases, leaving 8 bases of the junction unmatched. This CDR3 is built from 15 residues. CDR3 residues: CASSLDSGGGETQYF. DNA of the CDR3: TGTGCCAGCAGTTTAGATTCGGGGGGAGGGGAGACCCAGTACTTC.

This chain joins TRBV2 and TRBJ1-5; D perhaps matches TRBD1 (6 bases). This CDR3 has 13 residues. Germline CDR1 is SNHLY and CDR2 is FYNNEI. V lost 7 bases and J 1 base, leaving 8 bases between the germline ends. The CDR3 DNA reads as TGTGCCAGCAAGCAGGGGAGCAATCAGCCCCAGCATTTT. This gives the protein CASKQGSNQPQHF.